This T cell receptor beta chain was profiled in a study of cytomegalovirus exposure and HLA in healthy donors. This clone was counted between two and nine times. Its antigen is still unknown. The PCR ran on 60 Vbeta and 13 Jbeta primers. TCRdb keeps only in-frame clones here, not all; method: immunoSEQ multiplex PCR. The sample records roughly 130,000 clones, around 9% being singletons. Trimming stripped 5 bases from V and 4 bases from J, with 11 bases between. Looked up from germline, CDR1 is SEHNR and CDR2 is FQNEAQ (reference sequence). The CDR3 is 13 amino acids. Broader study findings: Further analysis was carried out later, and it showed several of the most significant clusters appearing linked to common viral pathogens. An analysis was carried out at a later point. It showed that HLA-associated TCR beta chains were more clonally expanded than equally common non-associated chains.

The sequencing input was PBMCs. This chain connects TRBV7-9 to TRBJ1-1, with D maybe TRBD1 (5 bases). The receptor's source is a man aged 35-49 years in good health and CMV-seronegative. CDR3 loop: CASSPAGGTEAFF. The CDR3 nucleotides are TGTGCCAGCAGCCCTGCGGGGGGCACTGAAGCTTTCTTT. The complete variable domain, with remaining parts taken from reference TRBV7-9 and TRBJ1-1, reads DTGVSQNPRHKITKRGQNVTFRCDPISEHNRLYWYRQTLGQGPEFLTYFQNEAQLEKSRLLSDRFSAERPKGSFSTLEIQRTEQGDSAMYLCASSPAGGTEAFFGQGTRLTVV.